The sequence of this TCR beta chain was determined in a study of tissue T cells after allogeneic stem cell transplantation. Points from the study as a whole: Within patients, tissue anatomy strongly shaped TCR repertoire composition. Sampling depth was limited, and the cohort was small and clinically varied.

TCRdb's copy holds only in-frame clones and misses some; the assay was immunoSEQ multiplex PCR. The table has 5,500 to 8,000 clones, less than 60% seen once. Germline CDR1 and CDR2: SGHTA and FQGTGA. The V and J ends lost 4 bases and 6 bases, in that order; junction bases with no gene match: 2. The CDR3 covers 13 residues. Notes on this clone: The antigen is undetermined.

The sequence was obtained from a female donor aged 60 or older with lung cancer. Here the sequenced sample was duodenum tissue, taken at autopsy. The rearrangement joins TRBV7-3 to TRBJ2-1; 8 bases map to TRBD1. This chain's CDR3 is CASSWTGFNEQFF. CDR3 nucleotide sequence: TGTGCCAGCAGCTGGACAGGGTTCAATGAGCAGTTCTTC.